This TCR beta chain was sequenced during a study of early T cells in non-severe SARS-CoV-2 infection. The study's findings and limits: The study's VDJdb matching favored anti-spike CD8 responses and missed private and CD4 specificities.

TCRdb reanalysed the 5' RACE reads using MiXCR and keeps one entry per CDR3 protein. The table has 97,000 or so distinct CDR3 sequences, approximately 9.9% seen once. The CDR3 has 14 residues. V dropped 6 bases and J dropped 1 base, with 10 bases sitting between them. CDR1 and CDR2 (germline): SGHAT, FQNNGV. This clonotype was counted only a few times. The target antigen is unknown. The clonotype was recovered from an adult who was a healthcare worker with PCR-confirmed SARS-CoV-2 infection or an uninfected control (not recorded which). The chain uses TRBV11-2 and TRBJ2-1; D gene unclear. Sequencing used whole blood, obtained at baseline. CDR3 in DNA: TGTGCCAGCAGTACAGTCAGGTCCTACAATGAGCAGTTCTTC. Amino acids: CASSTVRSYNEQFF.